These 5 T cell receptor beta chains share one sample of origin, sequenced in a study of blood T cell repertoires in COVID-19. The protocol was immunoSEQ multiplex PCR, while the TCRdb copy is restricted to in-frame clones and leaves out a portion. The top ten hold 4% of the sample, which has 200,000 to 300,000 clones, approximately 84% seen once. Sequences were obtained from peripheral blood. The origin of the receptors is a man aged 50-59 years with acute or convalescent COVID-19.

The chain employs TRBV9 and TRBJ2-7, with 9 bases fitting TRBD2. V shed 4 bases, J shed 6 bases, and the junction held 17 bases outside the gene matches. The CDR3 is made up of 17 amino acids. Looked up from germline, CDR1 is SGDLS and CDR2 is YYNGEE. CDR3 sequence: CASSTASGGPSEGEQYF. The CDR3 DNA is TGTGCCAGCAGCACCGCCAGCGGGGGGCCTTCGGAGGGCGAGCAGTACTTC.

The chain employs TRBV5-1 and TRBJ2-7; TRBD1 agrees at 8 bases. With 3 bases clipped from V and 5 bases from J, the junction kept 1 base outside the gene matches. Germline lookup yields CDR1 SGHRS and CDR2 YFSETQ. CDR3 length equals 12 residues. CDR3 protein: CASSWGQDEQYF. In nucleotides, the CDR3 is TGCGCCAGCAGCTGGGGACAGGACGAGCAGTACTTC.

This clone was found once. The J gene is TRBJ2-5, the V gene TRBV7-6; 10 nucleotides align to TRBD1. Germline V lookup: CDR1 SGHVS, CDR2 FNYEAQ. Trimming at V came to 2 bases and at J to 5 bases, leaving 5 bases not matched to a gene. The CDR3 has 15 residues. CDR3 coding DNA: TGTGCCAGCAGCTTAACGGGACAGGGGAGGGAGACCCAGTACTTC. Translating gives CASSLTGQGRETQYF.

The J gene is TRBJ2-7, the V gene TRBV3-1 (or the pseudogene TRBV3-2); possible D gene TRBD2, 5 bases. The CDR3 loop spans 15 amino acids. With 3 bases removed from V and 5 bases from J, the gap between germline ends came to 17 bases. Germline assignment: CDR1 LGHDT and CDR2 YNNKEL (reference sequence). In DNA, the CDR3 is TGTGCCAGCAGCCATTTCACTTCTCACGGGGACGAGCAGTACTTC. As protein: CASSHFTSHGDEQYF.

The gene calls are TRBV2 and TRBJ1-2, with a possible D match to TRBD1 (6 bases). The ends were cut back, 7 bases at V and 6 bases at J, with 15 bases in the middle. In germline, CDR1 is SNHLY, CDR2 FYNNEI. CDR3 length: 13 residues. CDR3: CASISQGIHGYTF. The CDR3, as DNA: TGTGCCAGCATATCTCAGGGGATACATGGCTACACCTTC.